What follows are 29 T cell receptor beta chains derived from one specimen sequenced in a study of T cells in Graves' hyperthyroidism and ophthalmopathy. RNA transcripts served as the template for amplifying TCR beta CDR3 regions. The study used the HTBI primer set for a first-round RT-PCR of the TCR CDR3. A single record per CDR3 protein comes from TCRdb applying MiXCR to the multiplex PCR reads. The table has 500,000 or so distinct CDR3 sequences, over 15% seen once; the top ten hold roughly 18%. The sample taken for sequencing was blood. The receptors were sampled from a woman younger than 35 with Graves' ophthalmopathy.

V and J are TRBV19 and TRBJ1-1; D ambiguous. V was clipped by 6 bases and J by 3 bases, with 11 bases between them. Germline CDR1 and CDR2: LNHDA and SQIVND (reference sequence). The CDR3 is 13 residues long. The CDR3 loop is CASRMQVYTEAFF. Written as DNA, the CDR3 is TGTGCCAGTAGAATGCAGGTGTACACTGAAGCTTTCTTT.

The V call is TRBV5-5, the J call TRBJ2-2, with D unclear. Germline CDR1 and CDR2: SGHKS and YYEKEE (reference sequence). Trimming took 1 base from V and 0 from J, leaving 13 bases between them. The CDR3 length is 17 residues. This chain's CDR3 is CASSLLRSQTNTGELFF. Here the CDR3 DNA reads TGTGCCAGCAGCTTGCTCCGGTCGCAGACGAACACCGGGGAGCTGTTTTTT. The full variable domain, rest sourced from reference TRBV5-5 and TRBJ2-2, is DAGVTQSPTHLIKTRGQQVTLRCSPISGHKSVSWYQQVLGQGPQFIFQYYEKEERGRGNFPDRFSARQFPNYSSELNVNALLLGDSALYLCASSLLRSQTNTGELFFGEGSRLTVL.

This clonotype was seen ten or more times. The chain uses TRBV20-1 and TRBJ2-3; D might be TRBD2 (5 bases). Germline CDR1 DFQATT, CDR2 SNEGSKA (reference sequence). V lost 5 bases, J lost 1 base, and 19 bases lay in between. The CDR3 has 16 amino acids. The CDR3: CSAHPSTSVRTDTQYF. In DNA, the CDR3 is TGCAGTGCTCATCCCTCCACTAGTGTCCGCACAGATACGCAGTATTTT.

In this sample, this clonotype turned up a few times. J is TRBJ1-2 and V is TRBV11-2; 8 positions agree with TRBD1. The germline CDR1 and CDR2 sequences are SGHAT and FQNNGV. There are 16 residues in the CDR3. Trimming at V came to 9 bases and at J to 6 bases, leaving 18 bases not matched to a gene. The CDR3 is CASSRPGDRISDGYTF. The CDR3 region has the DNA TGTGCCAGTAGCCGTCCCGGGGACAGGATCTCTGATGGCTACACCTTC.

The table lists this clonotype with a few counts. This sequence joins TRBV6-1 and TRBJ1-4; TRBD1 matches at 9 bases. Trimming removed 3 bases from V and 7 bases from J; junction bases left unmatched: 6. The CDR3 covers 15 residues. Per the germline V gene, CDR1 is MNHNS and CDR2 is SASEGT. CDR3 nucleotides: TGTGCCAGCAGTGACCGGGACAGGGTTCGTGAAAAACTGTTTTTT. This codes for CASSDRDRVREKLFF.

The rearrangement joins TRBV20-1 to TRBJ1-2; D is unresolved. The CDR3 is 12 amino acids. V gave up 3 bases and J gave up 4 bases, with 9 bases separating them. The germline CDR1 and CDR2 sequences are DFQATT and SNEGSKA (reference sequence). CDR3 nucleotide sequence: TGCAGTGCTAGTTCCAGGAGCTATGGCTACACCTTC. It yields the protein CSASSRSYGYTF.

V is TRBV2 and J is TRBJ2-2; TRBD2 matches at 14 bases. Germline V gene lookup returns CDR1 SNHLY and CDR2 FYNNEI. There are 17 residues in the CDR3. The V and J ends lost 4 bases and 7 bases, in that order; junction bases with no gene match: 8. The DNA for the CDR3 is TGTGCCAGCAGTGCCGGGACTAGCGGGAGTCTTTTCGGGGAGCTGTTTTTT. This sequence encodes CASSAGTSGSLFGELFF.

This clonotype appeared many times. The gene calls are TRBV20-1 and TRBJ1-6; tentatively, D is TRBD1 (5 bases). This CDR3 region has 14 residues. CDR1 and CDR2 from the germline V gene are DFQATT and SNEGSKA (reference sequence). V was clipped by 3 bases and J by 7 bases, with 13 bases between them. CDR3 sequence: CSARIGGSNSPLHF. CDR3 bases: TGCAGTGCTAGGATTGGGGGGTCGAATTCACCCCTCCACTTT.

The V and J genes are TRBV14 and TRBJ1-4; weak D call: TRBD1 (5 bases). Germline CDR1 is SGHDN and CDR2 is FVKESK. Trimming stripped 2 bases from V and 8 bases from J, with 15 bases between. CDR3 length: 15 residues. CDR3 sequence reads: CASSQLKGLGEKLFF. DNA for the CDR3: TGTGCCAGCAGCCAATTGAAGGGGCTCGGGGAAAAACTGTTTTTT.

This clonotype has a count of ten or more. The gene calls are TRBV7-9 and TRBJ2-5; 8 bases align to TRBD1. The CDR3 length is 14 residues. V shed 4 bases, J shed 5 bases, and the junction held 6 bases outside the gene matches. Germline CDR1 and CDR2: SEHNR and FQNEAQ (reference sequence). CDR3 sequence: CASSYGQGGETQYF. CDR3 nucleotide sequence: TGTGCCAGCAGCTACGGACAGGGTGGGGAGACCCAGTACTTC.

The sample holds many counts of this clonotype. The chain links TRBV7-3 to TRBJ1-1, with D possibly being TRBD1 (6 bases). Germline V CDR1 and CDR2: SGHTA, FQGTGA. The CDR3 contains 17 residues. Trimming cost V 2 bases and J 0 bases, with 16 bases left between them. The CDR3 region is CASSLRVTGNMNTEAFF. The CDR3 DNA follows: TGTGCCAGCAGCTTACGGGTTACAGGGAACATGAACACTGAAGCTTTCTTT.

On this clonotype: Being one base from a much bigger clone, this may be a read error. A read error is likely, as this CDR3 ends without the conserved phenylalanine or tryptophan. The chain has TRBV2 and TRBJ1-2; the D is unclear. V lost 6 bases to trimming and J lost 3 bases, with 14 bases between them. The germline V gene encodes CDR1 SNHLY and CDR2 FYNNEI. The length of the CDR3 is 14 residues. The CDR3 DNA follows: TGTGCCAGCAGCGGTCGGGAAGAACACTATGGCTACACCCTC. Its translation is CASSGREEHYGYTL.

This clonotype was seen ten or more times. J is TRBJ2-1 and V is TRBV24-1; the D gene is possibly TRBD1 (5 bases). Deletions cut 4 bases from V and 2 bases from J, with 11 bases between. Germline values: CDR1 KGHDR, CDR2 SFDVKD. CDR3 size: 15 residues. The CDR3 DNA is TGTGCCACCAGTGACCCGGACACCCCCTACAATGAGCAGTTCTTC. Its translation: CATSDPDTPYNEQFF.

This clonotype was seen a few times. The gene calls are TRBV7-9 and TRBJ1-2, with 8 positions matching TRBD1. The ends lost 3 bases at V and 2 bases at J; junction bases unmatched: 5. This CDR3 is built from 15 residues. Germline CDR1 SEHNR, CDR2 FQNEAQ (reference sequence). CDR3 DNA: TGTGCCAGCAGCTTCGGCTGGGACAGGAACTATGGCTACACCTTC. Translated, it gives CASSFGWDRNYGYTF.

The CDR3 DNA is TGTGCCAGCGCCACGGCGACAGATACGCAGTATTTT. Its translation is CASATATDTQYF. This chain joins TRBV10-3 and TRBJ2-3, with D hard to call. The CDR3 extends over 12 amino acids. The germline V gene has CDR1 ENHRY and CDR2 SYGVKD. V shed 10 bases and J shed 3 bases, with 11 bases lying between them.

This clonotype was counted at least ten times. J is TRBJ2-3 and V is TRBV13; D is ambiguous. The V end lost 5 bases, the J end lost 3 bases, and 12 bases lay between the germline ends. The CDR3 has 14 residues. The V gene's germline CDR1 is PRHDT and CDR2 FYEKMQ (reference sequence). CDR3 loop: CASSRSDGTDTQYF. The CDR3 region has the DNA TGTGCCAGCAGCCGATCTGACGGGACAGATACGCAGTATTTT.

At least ten counts were recorded for this clonotype. This sequence joins TRBV7-9 and TRBJ1-1; 7 bases fit TRBD1. The CDR3 is 14 residues long. Germline CDR1 and CDR2: SEHNR and FQNEAQ (reference sequence). The ends lost 2 bases at V and 7 bases at J; junction bases unmatched: 7. As DNA, the CDR3 is TGTGCCAGCAGCTTACCCGGACAGGCTATTGAAGCTTTCTTT. Its translation: CASSLPGQAIEAFF.

This clonotype appeared many times. The rearrangement joins TRBV5-1 to TRBJ1-1, with D unresolved. The V end was cut by 3 bases, the J end by 1 base, with 13 bases between. The CDR3 has 15 residues. Germline CDR1 and CDR2: SGHRS and YFSETQ. CDR3 DNA: TGCGCCAGCAGCTCCCACCCTCGACAGAACACTGAAGCTTTCTTT. Amino acid sequence: CASSSHPRQNTEAFF.

V usage is TRBV20-1 and J usage is TRBJ1-3; the D gene is possibly TRBD1 (6 bases). The ends were cut back, 2 bases at V and 2 bases at J, with 10 bases in the middle. Germline values: CDR1 DFQATT, CDR2 SNEGSKA (reference sequence). This CDR3 has 14 amino acids. The CDR3 bases are TGCAGTGCTAGACAGGGACAAACTGGAAACACCATATATTTT. Translating it yields CSARQGQTGNTIYF.

This chain uses TRBV11-2 with TRBJ2-1; 8 bases agree with TRBD2. Germline-derived CDR1 and CDR2 are SGHAT and FQNNGV. V shed 3 bases, J shed 8 bases, and the junction held 9 bases outside the gene matches. The CDR3 loop spans 15 amino acids. This CDR3 reads CASSFLQLAVDEQFF. The DNA for the CDR3 is TGTGCCAGCAGCTTCCTGCAACTAGCGGTGGATGAGCAGTTCTTC.

This clonotype was picked up many times. V gene TRBV4-1 combines with J gene TRBJ2-1, with 8 bases aligning to TRBD2. V dropped 3 bases and J dropped 4; count of bases not matched to a gene: 5. Looked up from germline, CDR1 is MGHRA and CDR2 is YSYEKL. The length of the CDR3 is 15 residues. The CDR3 coding sequence is TGCGCCAGCAGCCATCAAGCGGGGGCGTACAATGAGCAGTTCTTC. Protein: CASSHQAGAYNEQFF.

This clonotype was seen at least ten times. The chain combines TRBV18 with TRBJ2-4; no reliable D call. V shed 3 bases and J shed 5 bases, with 2 bases lying between them. The CDR3 consists of 11 residues. Germline assignment: CDR1 KGHSH and CDR2 LQKENI. The CDR3 here is CASSPENIQYF. CDR3 nucleotides: TGTGCCAGCTCACCGGAAAACATTCAGTACTTC.

There are many counts of this clonotype. The genes are TRBV28 and TRBJ1-1, with a weak D call TRBD1 (5 bases). V was trimmed by 6 bases and J by 0 bases, leaving 23 bases between them. This CDR3 has 18 amino acids. Germline values: CDR1 MDHEN, CDR2 SYDVKM. CDR3 loop: CASSPTESVPFMNTEAFF. The CDR3, as DNA: TGTGCCAGCAGCCCGACAGAGTCGGTCCCTTTCATGAACACTGAAGCTTTCTTT.

V usage is TRBV29-1 and J usage is TRBJ1-2; maybe TRBD1 (5 bases). V lost 3 bases and J lost 1, with 15 bases in between. The germline CDR1 and CDR2 sequences are SQVTM and ANQGSEA. The CDR3 consists of 15 residues. The CDR3 sequence: CSVEGMRGINYGYTF. The CDR3 DNA follows: TGCAGCGTTGAGGGTATGAGGGGAATTAACTATGGCTACACCTTC.

The rearrangement uses TRBV5-1 and TRBJ2-2, with 11 bases lining up with TRBD2. The CDR3 has 15 amino acids. Trimming removed 4 bases from V and 6 bases from J; junction bases left unmatched: 5. CDR1 and CDR2 from the germline V gene are SGHRS and YFSETQ. The CDR3 DNA sequence: TGCGCCAGCAGCCCACTAGCGGGAGTGGCCGGGGAGCTGTTTTTT. Amino acid sequence: CASSPLAGVAGELFF. Full variable domain (missing parts from reference TRBV5-1 and TRBJ2-2): KAGVTQTPRYLIKTRGQQVTLSCSPISGHRSVSWYQQTPGQGLQFLFEYFSETQRNKGNFPGRFSGRQFSNSRSEMNVSTLELGDSALYLCASSPLAGVAGELFFGEGSRLTVL.

The sample holds a few counts of this clonotype. The J gene is TRBJ2-5, the V gene TRBV3-1; D could derive from TRBD1 or TRBD2 (5 bases each). The CDR3 runs to 14 residues. Between the trimmed V and J ends, which lost 4 bases and 5 bases, there was a span of 14 bases. Germline values: CDR1 LGHDT, CDR2 YNNKEL (reference sequence). The CDR3 sequence is CASSPRQGGETQYF. As DNA, the CDR3 is TGTGCCAGCAGCCCGCGTCAGGGCGGGGAGACCCAGTACTTC.

The V gene is TRBV4-1, the J gene TRBJ2-6; perhaps D is TRBD1 or TRBD2 (5 bases each). Trimming took off 1 base at V and 1 base at J, with 17 bases between the two ends. This CDR3 spans 19 amino acids. Germline CDR1 reads MGHRA; CDR2 reads YSYEKL. CDR3 sequence (DNA): TGCGCCAGCAGCCAAGGGCCAAGGGACGGTTTATCTGGGGCCAACGTCCTGACTTTC. Residues: CASSQGPRDGLSGANVLTF.

The rearrangement uses TRBV20-1 and TRBJ1-2, with D unresolved. The ends were cut back, 6 bases at V and 0 bases at J, with 14 bases in the middle. Germline V gene lookup returns CDR1 DFQATT and CDR2 SNEGSKA (reference sequence). This CDR3 has 14 amino acids. CDR3 bases: TGCAGTGCGGATGTGGGCGACCCTAACTATGGCTACACCTTC. Amino acids: CSADVGDPNYGYTF.

This clonotype was recorded a few times. This chain joins TRBV30 and TRBJ2-7; D gene uncertain. The germline gives CDR1 GTSNPN, CDR2 SVGIG (reference sequence). The CDR3 extends over 13 amino acids. The V gene lost 2 bases and the J gene lost 0 bases, with 8 bases spanning the gap. The CDR3 region has the DNA TGTGCCTGGAGTCGAACGATCTCCTACGAGCAGTACTTC. It translates to CAWSRTISYEQYF.